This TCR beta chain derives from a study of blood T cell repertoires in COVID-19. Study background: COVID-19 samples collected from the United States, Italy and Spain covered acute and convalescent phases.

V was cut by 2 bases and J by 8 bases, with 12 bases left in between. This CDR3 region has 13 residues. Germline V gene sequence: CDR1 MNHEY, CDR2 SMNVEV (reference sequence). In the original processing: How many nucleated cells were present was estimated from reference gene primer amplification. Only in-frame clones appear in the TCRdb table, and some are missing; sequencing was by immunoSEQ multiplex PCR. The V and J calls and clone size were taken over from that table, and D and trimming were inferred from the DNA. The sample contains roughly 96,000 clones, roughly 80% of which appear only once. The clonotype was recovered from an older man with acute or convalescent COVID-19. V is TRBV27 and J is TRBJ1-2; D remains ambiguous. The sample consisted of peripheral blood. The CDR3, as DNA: TGTGCCAGCAGTTTAGTCCCGAGGCAGGGCTACACCTTC. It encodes CASSLVPRQGYTF.